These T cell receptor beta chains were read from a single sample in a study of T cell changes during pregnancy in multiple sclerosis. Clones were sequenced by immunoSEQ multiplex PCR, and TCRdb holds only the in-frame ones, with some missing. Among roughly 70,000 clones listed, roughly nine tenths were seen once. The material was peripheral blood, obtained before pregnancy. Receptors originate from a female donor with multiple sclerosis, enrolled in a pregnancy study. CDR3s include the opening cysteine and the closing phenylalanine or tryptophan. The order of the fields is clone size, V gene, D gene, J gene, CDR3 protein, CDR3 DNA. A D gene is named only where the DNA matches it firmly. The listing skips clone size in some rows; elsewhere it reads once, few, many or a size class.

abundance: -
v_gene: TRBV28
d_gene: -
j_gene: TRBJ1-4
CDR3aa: CASATSGVTNEKLFF
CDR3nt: TGTGCCAGCGCAACAAGCGGGGTGACTAATGAAAAACTGTTTTTT

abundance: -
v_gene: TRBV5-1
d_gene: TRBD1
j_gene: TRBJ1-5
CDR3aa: CASSLGDRGQPQHF
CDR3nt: TGCGCCAGCAGCTTGGGCGACAGGGGTCAGCCCCAGCATTTT

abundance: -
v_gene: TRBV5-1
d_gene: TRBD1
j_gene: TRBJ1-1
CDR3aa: CASSFGDRVNTEAFF
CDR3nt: TGCGCCAGCAGCTTCGGGGACAGGGTAAATACTGAAGCTTTCTTT

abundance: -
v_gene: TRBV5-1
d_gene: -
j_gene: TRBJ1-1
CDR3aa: CASSLSRTANTEAFF
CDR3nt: TGCGCCAGCAGCTTGTCCCGGACAGCGAACACTGAAGCTTTCTTT

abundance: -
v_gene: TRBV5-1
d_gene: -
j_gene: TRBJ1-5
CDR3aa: CASSAGPGEGQPQHF
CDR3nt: TGCGCCAGCAGCGCGGGCCCGGGGGAAGGGCAGCCCCAGCATTTT

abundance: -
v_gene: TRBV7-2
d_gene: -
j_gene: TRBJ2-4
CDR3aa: CASSSLRYIQYF
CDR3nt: TGTGCCAGCAGCTCCCTCAGATACATTCAGTACTTC

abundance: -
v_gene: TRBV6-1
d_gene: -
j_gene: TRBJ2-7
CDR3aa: CASSLLTGFDEQYF
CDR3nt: TGTGCCAGCAGCCTCCTGACAGGCTTCGACGAGCAGTACTTC

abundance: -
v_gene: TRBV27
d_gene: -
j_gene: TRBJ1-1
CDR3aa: CASNRPGVGTEAFF
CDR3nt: TGTGCCAGCAATAGACCAGGGGTAGGCACTGAAGCTTTCTTT

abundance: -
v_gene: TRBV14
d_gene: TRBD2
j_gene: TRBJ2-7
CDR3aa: CASSQLAGVSSYEQYF
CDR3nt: TGTGCCAGCAGCCAGCTAGCGGGAGTTAGCTCCTACGAGCAGTACTTC

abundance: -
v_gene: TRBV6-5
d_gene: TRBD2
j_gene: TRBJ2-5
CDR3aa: CASSYSVAGRETQYF
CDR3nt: TGTGCCAGCAGTTACTCTGTAGCGGGAAGGGAGACCCAGTACTTC

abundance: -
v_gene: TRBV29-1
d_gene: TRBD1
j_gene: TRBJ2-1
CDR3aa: CSVELGFGDRAYNEQFF
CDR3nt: TGCAGCGTTGAATTAGGGTTTGGGGACAGGGCTTACAATGAGCAGTTCTTC

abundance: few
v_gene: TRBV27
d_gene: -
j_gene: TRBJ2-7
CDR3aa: CASSTEREQYF
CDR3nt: TGTGCCAGCAGCACGGAGAGAGAGCAGTACTTC

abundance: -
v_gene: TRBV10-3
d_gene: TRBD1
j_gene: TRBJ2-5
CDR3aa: CAISEGQGASETQYF
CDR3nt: TGTGCCATCAGTGAGGGACAGGGGGCTTCAGAGACCCAGTACTTC

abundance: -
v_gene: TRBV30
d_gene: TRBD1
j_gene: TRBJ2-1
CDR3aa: CAWSPGGENEQFF
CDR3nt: TGTGCCTGGAGCCCAGGGGGCGAGAATGAGCAGTTCTTC

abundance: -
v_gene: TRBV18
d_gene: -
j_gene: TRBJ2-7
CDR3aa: CASSLDRSYEQYF
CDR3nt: TGTGCCAGCTCACTTGACAGGTCCTACGAGCAGTACTTC

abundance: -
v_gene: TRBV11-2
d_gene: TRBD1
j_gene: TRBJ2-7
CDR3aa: CASSFYSLQGSSYEQYF
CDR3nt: TGTGCCAGCAGCTTTTACTCCCTACAGGGGAGCTCCTACGAGCAGTACTTC

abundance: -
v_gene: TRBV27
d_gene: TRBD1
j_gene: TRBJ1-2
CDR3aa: CASSSQGPYGYTF
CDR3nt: TGTGCCAGCAGCTCACAGGGGCCCTATGGCTACACCTTC

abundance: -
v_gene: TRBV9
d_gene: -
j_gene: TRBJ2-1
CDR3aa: CASSVRILDRSSYNEQFF
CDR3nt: TGTGCCAGCAGCGTCCGCATCTTAGACAGGAGCTCCTACAATGAGCAGTTCTTC

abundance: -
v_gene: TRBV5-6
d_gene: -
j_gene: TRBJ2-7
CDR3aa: CASSLWTKRYEQYF
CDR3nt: TGTGCCAGCAGCTTGTGGACAAAAAGGTACGAGCAGTACTTC

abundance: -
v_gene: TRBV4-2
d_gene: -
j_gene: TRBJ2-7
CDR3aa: CASSQAYAYEQYF
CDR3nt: TGTGCCAGCAGCCAAGCCTACGCTTACGAGCAGTACTTC

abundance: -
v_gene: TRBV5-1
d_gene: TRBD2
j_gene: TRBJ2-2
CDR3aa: CASSSVTSGRGTGELFF
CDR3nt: TGCGCCAGCAGCTCCGTAACTAGCGGGAGAGGGACCGGGGAGCTGTTTTTT

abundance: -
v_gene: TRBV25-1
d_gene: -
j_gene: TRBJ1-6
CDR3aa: CASSGPTVHNSPLHF
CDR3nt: TGTGCCAGCAGTGGGCCGACAGTACATAATTCACCCCTCCACTTT

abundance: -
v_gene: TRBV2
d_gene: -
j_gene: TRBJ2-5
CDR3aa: CASSEGIAREETQYF
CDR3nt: TGTGCCAGCAGTGAGGGTATAGCGAGGGAAGAGACCCAGTACTTC

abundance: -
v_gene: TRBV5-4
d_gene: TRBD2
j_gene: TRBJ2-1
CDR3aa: CASNIGEGLAGNNEQFF
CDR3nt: TGTGCCAGCAACATTGGGGAGGGTCTAGCGGGGAACAATGAGCAGTTCTTC

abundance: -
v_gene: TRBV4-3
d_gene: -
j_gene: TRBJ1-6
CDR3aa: CASSQTVKQLNSPLHF
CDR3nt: TGCGCCAGCAGCCAAACGGTCAAACAGTTAAATTCACCCCTCCACTTT

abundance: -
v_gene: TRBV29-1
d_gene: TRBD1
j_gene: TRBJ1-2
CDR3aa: CSVEGSSDRTYGYTF
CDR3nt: TGCAGCGTTGAGGGGTCATCGGACAGGACTTATGGCTACACCTTC

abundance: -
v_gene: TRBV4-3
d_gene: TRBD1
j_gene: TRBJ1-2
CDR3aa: CASSRQGAQGYGYTF
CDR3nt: TGCGCCAGCAGTCGACAGGGGGCGCAGGGCTATGGCTACACCTTC

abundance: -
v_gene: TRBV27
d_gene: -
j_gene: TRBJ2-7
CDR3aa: CASSQAGTSYYEQYF
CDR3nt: TGTGCCAGCAGTCAGGCAGGGACATCTTACTACGAGCAGTACTTC

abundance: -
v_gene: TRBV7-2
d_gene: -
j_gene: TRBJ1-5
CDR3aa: CASSLRVGVNQPQHF
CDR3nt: TGTGCCAGCAGCTTACGAGTAGGAGTCAATCAGCCCCAGCATTTT

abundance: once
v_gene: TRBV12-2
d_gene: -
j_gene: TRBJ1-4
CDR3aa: CASRPRDLLFF
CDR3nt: TGTGCAAGTCGCCCGAGGGATCTTCTGTTTTTT

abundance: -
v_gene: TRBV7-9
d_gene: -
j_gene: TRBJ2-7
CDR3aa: CASSLPQSGLYEQYF
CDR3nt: TGTGCCAGCAGCCTTCCTCAAAGCGGACTCTACGAGCAGTACTTC

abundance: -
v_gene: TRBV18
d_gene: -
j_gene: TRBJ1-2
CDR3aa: CASSEREANYGYTF
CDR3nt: TGTGCCAGCTCCGAAAGGGAGGCTAACTATGGCTACACCTTC

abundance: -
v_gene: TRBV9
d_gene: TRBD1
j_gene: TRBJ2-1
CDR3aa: CASSAGQDNEQFF
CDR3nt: TGTGCCAGCAGCGCGGGACAGGACAATGAGCAGTTCTTC

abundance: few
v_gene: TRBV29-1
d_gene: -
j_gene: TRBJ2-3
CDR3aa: CSVLRRDGTDTQYF
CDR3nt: TGCAGCGTTCTTCGGCGGGACGGCACAGATACGCAGTATTTT

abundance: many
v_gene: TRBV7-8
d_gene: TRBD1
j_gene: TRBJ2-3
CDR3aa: CASSHDRATDTQYF
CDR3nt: TGTGCCAGCAGCCACGACAGGGCCACAGATACGCAGTATTTT

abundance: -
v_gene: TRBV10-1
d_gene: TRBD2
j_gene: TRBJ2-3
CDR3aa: CASSAGGSSTDTQYF
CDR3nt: TGCGCCAGCAGTGCCGGCGGGAGCAGCACAGATACGCAGTATTTT

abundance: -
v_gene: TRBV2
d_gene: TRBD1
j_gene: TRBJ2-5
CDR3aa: CASSARTGDQETQYF
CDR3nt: TGTGCCAGCAGTGCCAGGACAGGGGACCAAGAGACCCAGTACTTC

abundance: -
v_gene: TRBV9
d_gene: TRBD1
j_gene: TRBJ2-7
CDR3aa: CASSVGIGTGVNEQYF
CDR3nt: TGTGCCAGCAGCGTAGGTATTGGGACAGGAGTCAACGAGCAGTACTTC

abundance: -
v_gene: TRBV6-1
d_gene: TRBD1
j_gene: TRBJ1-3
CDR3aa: CASTETGTGGNTIYF
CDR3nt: TGTGCCAGCACTGAAACCGGGACAGGAGGAAACACCATATATTTT

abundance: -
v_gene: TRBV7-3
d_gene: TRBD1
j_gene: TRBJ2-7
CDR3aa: CASGTGPYEQYF
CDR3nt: TGTGCCAGCGGGACAGGGCCCTACGAGCAGTACTTC

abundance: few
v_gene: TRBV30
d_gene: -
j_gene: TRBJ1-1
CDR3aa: CAWSSGVNTEAFF
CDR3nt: TGTGCCTGGAGTTCCGGGGTTAACACTGAAGCTTTCTTT

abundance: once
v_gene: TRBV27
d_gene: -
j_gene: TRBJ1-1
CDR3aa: CATSGQSNTEAFF
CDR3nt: TGTGCCACATCCGGACAGTCGAACACTGAAGCTTTCTTT

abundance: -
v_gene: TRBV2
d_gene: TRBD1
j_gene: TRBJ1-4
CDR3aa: CASTIQGTNEKLFF
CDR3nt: TGTGCCAGCACTATACAGGGGACTAATGAAAAACTGTTTTTT

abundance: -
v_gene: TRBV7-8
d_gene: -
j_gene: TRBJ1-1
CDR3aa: CASSPLGPRSPEAFF
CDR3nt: TGTGCCAGCAGCCCGTTGGGTCCGAGGAGCCCTGAAGCTTTCTTT

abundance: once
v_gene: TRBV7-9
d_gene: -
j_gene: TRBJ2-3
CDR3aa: CASSLDRKGPDTQYF
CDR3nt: TGTGCCAGCAGCTTAGACAGGAAAGGGCCAGATACGCAGTATTTT

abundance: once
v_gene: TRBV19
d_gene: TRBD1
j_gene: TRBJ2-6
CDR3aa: CASRTQTGGSVLTF
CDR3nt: TGTGCCAGTAGGACACAGACAGGGGGGTCCGTCCTGACTTTC

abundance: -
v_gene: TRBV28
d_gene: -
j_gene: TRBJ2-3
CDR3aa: CASSPEGHLYGDTQYF
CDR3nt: TGTGCCAGCAGTCCCGAGGGACACCTTTACGGGGATACGCAGTATTTT

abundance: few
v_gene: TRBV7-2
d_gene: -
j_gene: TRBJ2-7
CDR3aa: CASSSSGANYEQYF
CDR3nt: TGTGCCAGCAGCTCATCAGGGGCCAACTACGAGCAGTACTTC

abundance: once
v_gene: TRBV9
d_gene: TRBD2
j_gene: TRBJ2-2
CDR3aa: CASSVFSGGDTGELFF
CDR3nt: TGTGCCAGCAGCGTCTTTAGCGGGGGCGACACCGGGGAGCTGTTTTTT

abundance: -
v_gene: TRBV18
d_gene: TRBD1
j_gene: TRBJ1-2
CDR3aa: CASSPEGQSYGYTF
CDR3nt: TGTGCCAGCTCACCGGAGGGACAGTCGTATGGCTACACCTTC

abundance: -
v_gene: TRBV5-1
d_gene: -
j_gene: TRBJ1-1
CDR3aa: CASSLAQGRDTEAFF
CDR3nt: TGCGCCAGCAGCTTGGCCCAGGGCAGAGACACTGAAGCTTTCTTT